Described below is a single TCR beta chain sequence and its context. What it binds is not known. The data were taken from a study of T cell responses to AZD1222 COVID-19 vaccine. In the study overall: Second-dose recipients at about 4 or about 12 weeks were treated as one pooled group. Study results and caveats: With two AZD1222 doses given, Spike-specific TCR breadth and depth both rose. It should be noted that donors were predominantly white British and more often female, and clonal diversity was possibly underestimated. Epitopes outside B.1.351 and B.1.1.7 mutated regions reportedly drew nearly half of spike TCRs.

The table came from immunoSEQ multiplex PCR; TCRdb's copy has only in-frame clones and leaves some out. This table has 150,000 to 200,000 clones, 90% to 95% appearing once. Germline values: CDR1 LNHDA, CDR2 SQIVND (reference sequence). Deletions cut 1 base from V and 5 bases from J, with 12 bases between. The length of the CDR3 is 14 residues. The receptor was derived from an adult in good health. This chain joins TRBV19 and TRBJ2-7; D uncertain. The sequences come from peripheral blood, collected on day 0 of AZD1222 vaccination. The CDR3 spells CASSIVAAAHEQYF. CDR3 nucleotides: TGTGCCAGTAGTATAGTTGCCGCGGCACACGAGCAGTACTTC.